The subject of this entry is one T cell receptor (beta chain). Its antigen is not known. TCRdb analysed the RT-PCR reads with MiXCR anew, one entry per CDR3 protein. The sample carries around 570,000 distinct CDR3 sequences, approximately 7.6% recorded once. The data derive from a study of response to subunit inactivated influenza vaccine. Study-level results: Each seasonal flu vaccination may recruit only limited new T cells, authors suggested.

Germline trimming cut 6 bases from V and 7 bases from J; bases unmatched to any gene: 6. Germline V lookup: CDR1 SQVTM, CDR2 ANQGSEA. The CDR3 extends over 13 amino acids. This chain connects TRBV29-1 to TRBJ1-4; 9 bases match TRBD1. The source material was PBMCs from blood, sampled about 24 months after vaccination. This receptor was identified in a man aged 45 to 75 who received an inactivated influenza vaccine. The CDR3 loop reads CSVRRDRAEKLFF. The CDR3 nucleotides read TGCAGCGTCAGGCGGGACAGGGCTGAAAAACTGTTTTTT. Drawing the rest from reference TRBV29-1 and TRBJ1-4, the complete variable domain is SAVISQKPSRDICQRGTSLTIQCQVDSQVTMMFWYRQQPGQSLTLIATANQGSEATYESGFVIDKFPISRPNLTFSTLTVSNMSPEDSSIYLCSVRRDRAEKLFFGSGTQLSVL.